This T cell receptor beta chain was captured in a study of shared clonotypes between healthy human individuals. The V gene's germline CDR1 is MNHNS and CDR2 SASEGT. CDR3 length equals 14 residues. The junction had 2 bases not matched to a gene; V was cut back by 4 bases and J by 3 bases. TCRdb's table, derived via immunoSEQ multiplex PCR, lists solely in-frame clones and lacks some. The sample lists some 2.4 million clones, 93% occurring once. The TCR was taken from a man younger than 30 in good health. Some clones in this sample may be carry-over from other donors' samples. Sequencing used naive CD4+ T cells from PBMCs. Subset described: CD45RA+ positively selected. V gene TRBV6-1 combines with J gene TRBJ2-7, with TRBD2 identical over 11 bases. The CDR3 loop reads CASSGLAGRYEQYF. The DNA for the CDR3 is TGTGCCAGCAGTGGACTAGCGGGACGCTACGAGCAGTACTTC.